One sample yielded the 3 T cell receptor beta chains listed below, sequenced in a study of T cell responses to AZD1222 COVID-19 vaccine. Produced via immunoSEQ multiplex PCR; TCRdb's table is partial and in-frame only. In the table there are approximately 89,000 clones, approximately 90% of which are singletons. The specimen comprised peripheral blood, sampled on day 0 of AZD1222 vaccination. The receptors derive from an adult in good health.

The gene calls are TRBV5-1 and TRBJ2-5; TRBD2 is a possible D gene (5 bases). Trimming took 2 bases from V and 5 from J, leaving 10 bases between them. Germline lookup yields CDR1 SGHRS and CDR2 YFSETQ. The CDR3 is made up of 13 amino acids. As DNA, the CDR3 is TGCGCCAGCAGCTTCGGTCCGGGGGAGACCCAGTACTTC. This sequence encodes CASSFGPGETQYF.

V usage is TRBV7-9 and J usage is TRBJ1-3, with D possibly TRBD1 on 5 matching bases. Per the germline V gene, CDR1 is SEHNR and CDR2 is FQNEAQ (reference sequence). The length of the CDR3 is 14 residues. Trimming stripped 10 bases from V and 2 bases from J, with 15 bases between. The CDR3 DNA follows: TGTGCCACCGCGGTTGGGGCCCCTGGAAACACCATATATTTT. As protein: CATAVGAPGNTIYF.

In its sample, this clone was seen once. This CDR3 reads CASSLGGRGGHEQYF. The CDR3 bases are TGTGCCAGCAGCTTGGGCGGGAGGGGTGGCCACGAGCAGTACTTC. The chain uses TRBV5-8 and TRBJ2-7; 9 bases are shared with TRBD2. This CDR3 is 15 amino acids long. Germline V gene data show CDR1 as SGHTS and CDR2 as YDEGEE. Losses at the gene ends were 0 bases for V and 5 bases for J; bases not matched to a gene: 6.